These 26 T cell receptor beta chains originate from one sample sequenced in a study of blood T cell repertoires in COVID-19. Method: immunoSEQ multiplex PCR; TCRdb's copy keeps in-frame clones and lacks some. The sample has under 120,000 clones, 69% seen once. Material for sequencing was peripheral blood. These receptors came from an elderly man with acute or convalescent COVID-19.

V is TRBV9 and J is TRBJ2-1; possibly TRBD2 for D (5 bases). Trimming took off 4 bases at V and 4 bases at J, with 18 bases between the two ends. The CDR3 has 16 residues. Germline values: CDR1 SGDLS, CDR2 YYNGEE. CDR3 sequence reads: CASSRGGSTGYNEQFF. DNA for the CDR3: TGTGCCAGCAGCCGCGGAGGATCGACGGGATACAATGAGCAGTTCTTC.

This clone was counted once. The chain couples TRBV9 to TRBJ1-3; D is unresolved. CDR1 is SGDLS, CDR2 YYNGEE, per germline. V shed 0 bases and J shed 0 bases, with 7 bases lying between them. The CDR3 contains 15 residues. Here the CDR3 reads CASSVAYSSGNTIYF. The CDR3 nucleotides are TGTGCCAGCAGCGTAGCTTACAGCTCTGGAAACACCATATATTTT.

This rearrangement joins TRBV24-1 to TRBJ1-5; D possibly corresponds to TRBD1 (5 bases). Germline V gene lookup returns CDR1 KGHDR and CDR2 SFDVKD. Trimming stripped 4 bases from V and 6 bases from J, with 9 bases between. The CDR3 loop spans 13 amino acids. The CDR3 loop reads CATSDRTFQPQHF. DNA of the CDR3: TGTGCCACCAGTGACCGGACATTTCAGCCCCAGCATTTT.

The chain carries TRBV3-1 (or the pseudogene TRBV3-2) and TRBJ2-1; TRBD2 matches 10 bases. The junction had 16 bases not matched to a gene; V was cut back by 4 bases and J by 7 bases. Germline values: CDR1 LGHDT, CDR2 YNNKEL (reference sequence). CDR3 length equals 18 residues. The CDR3 spells CASSRLAGAHRERNEQFF. Here the CDR3 DNA reads TGTGCCAGCAGCCGCCTAGCGGGAGCCCACCGCGAACGGAATGAGCAGTTCTTC.

This chain connects TRBV19 to TRBJ1-5, with 7 bases lining up with TRBD1. Trimming removed 6 bases from V and 3 bases from J; junction bases left unmatched: 5. This CDR3 comprises 14 residues. CDR1 is LNHDA, CDR2 SQIVND, per germline (reference sequence). CDR3: CASRRQGLNQPQHF. The CDR3 DNA is TGTGCCAGTAGGCGACAGGGACTCAATCAGCCCCAGCATTTT. Combining the CDR3 with reference TRBV19 and TRBJ1-5 gives the whole variable domain DGGITQSPKYLFRKEGQNVTLSCEQNLNHDAMYWYRQDPGQGLRLIYYSQIVNDFQKGDIAEGYSVSREKKESFPLTVTSAQKNPTAFYLCASRRQGLNQPQHFGDGTRLSIL.

This clone has a handful of counts. This rearrangement joins TRBV27 to TRBJ2-3, with 8 bases fitting TRBD1. The J segment lost 2 bases and the V segment lost 2 bases, leaving 12 bases of the junction unmatched. From germline, CDR1 is MNHEY and CDR2 SMNVEV (reference sequence). CDR3 size: 18 residues. CDR3 amino acids: CASSLLPPGTGYTDTQYF. In DNA form, the CDR3 reads TGTGCCAGCAGTTTACTCCCTCCCGGGACAGGATACACAGATACGCAGTATTTT.

This chain connects TRBV6-2 or TRBV6-3 to TRBJ1-5; D call uncertain. V was clipped by 7 bases and J by 4 bases, with 8 bases between them. Germline CDR1 is MNHEY and CDR2 is SVGEGT. This CDR3 comprises 12 residues. CDR3 bases: TGTGCCAGCAACCCATCAAATCAGCCCCAGCATTTT. Translating gives CASNPSNQPQHF.

The chain employs TRBV5-1 and TRBJ1-1, with D uncertain. The CDR3 is 14 residues long. V was pared by 3 bases and J by 4 bases, with 13 bases between. The germline gives CDR1 SGHRS, CDR2 YFSETQ. CDR3 amino acids: CASSSGVGSTEAFF. The CDR3 region has the DNA TGCGCCAGCAGCTCCGGAGTAGGAAGCACTGAAGCTTTCTTT.

This clone was detected only a few times. V and J are TRBV19 and TRBJ2-1; D is ambiguous. The CDR3 spans 16 residues. V lost 0 bases to trimming and J lost 2 bases, with 11 bases between them. Germline values: CDR1 LNHDA, CDR2 SQIVND (reference sequence). The CDR3 loop is CASSIDVLSPYNEQFF. Here the CDR3 DNA reads TGTGCCAGTAGTATAGATGTCCTTAGTCCCTACAATGAGCAGTTCTTC.

V and J are TRBV3-1 (or the pseudogene TRBV3-2) and TRBJ2-7; TRBD2 aligns across 7 bases. V dropped 3 bases and J dropped 0; count of bases not matched to a gene: 20. The CDR3 has 20 residues. Germline CDR1 and CDR2: LGHDT and YNNKEL (reference sequence). In nucleotides, the CDR3 is TGTGCCAGCAGCCATGTTGGGGTTGGGGGGGGAGGGCCCATCTCCTACGAGCAGTACTTC. Protein: CASSHVGVGGGGPISYEQYF.

This clone was seen only a few times. This rearrangement joins TRBV10-3 to TRBJ2-7, with 12 positions matching TRBD2. CDR3 size: 15 residues. V was pared by 10 bases and J by 5 bases, with 12 bases of the junction left unmatched. Germline assignment: CDR1 ENHRY and CDR2 SYGVKD. The CDR3 DNA reads TGTGCCACCACCGATCGGACTAGCGGGAACCACGAGCAGTACTTC. Residues: CATTDRTSGNHEQYF.

V usage is TRBV4-3 and J usage is TRBJ1-5, with a possible D match to TRBD1 (5 bases). V lost 1 base, J lost 6 bases, and 10 bases lay in between. Germline V gives CDR1 LGHNA, CDR2 YSLEER. The CDR3 covers 14 residues. The CDR3 sequence is CASSQVVGGQPQHF. CDR3 nucleotides: TGCGCCAGCAGCCAAGTGGTGGGGGGTCAGCCCCAGCATTTT.

The rearrangement links TRBV28 to TRBJ1-5, with 9 bases that match TRBD1. V shed 2 bases, J shed 3 bases, and the junction held 5 bases outside the gene matches. The germline V gene encodes CDR1 MDHEN and CDR2 SYDVKM. The CDR3 contains 16 residues. In DNA, the CDR3 is TGTGCCAGCAGTTTAGTAACAGGGGGCCTCAATCAGCCCCAGCATTTT. Residues: CASSLVTGGLNQPQHF.

The CDR3 DNA is TGTGCCAGCCAGAGCGGGAGGGTTGGTGAGCAGTTCTTC. Its protein product is CASQSGRVGEQFF. The rearrangement joins TRBV6-5 to TRBJ2-1; 10 bases fit TRBD2. CDR1 and CDR2 (germline): MNHEY, SVGAGI. V shed 8 bases, J shed 9 bases, and the junction held 7 bases outside the gene matches. The CDR3 has 13 amino acids.

The DNA for the CDR3 is TGTGCCAGTAGTATGGGGCAGGGGGATTATGGCTACACCTTC. Its protein product is CASSMGQGDYGYTF. The chain has TRBV19 and TRBJ1-2; TRBD1 matches at 7 bases. Looked up from germline, CDR1 is LNHDA and CDR2 is SQIVND (reference sequence). The length of the CDR3 is 14 residues. V gave up 3 bases and J gave up 5 bases; unmatched junction bases: 6.

The chain links TRBV28 to TRBJ2-1; 9 bases map to TRBD2. CDR3 size: 17 residues. Trimming took 3 bases from V and 0 from J; bases not matched to a gene: 6. The germline V gene has CDR1 MDHEN and CDR2 SYDVKM. The CDR3 sequence: CASSFPAGGTSYNEQFF. In DNA, the CDR3 is TGTGCCAGCAGTTTTCCGGCGGGAGGGACCTCCTACAATGAGCAGTTCTTC.

This chain uses TRBV25-1 with TRBJ2-5; 8 positions match TRBD2. V shed 2 bases and J 1 base; nucleotides not matched to a gene: 0. In germline, CDR1 is MGHDK, CDR2 SYGVNS. The CDR3 spans 14 residues. The CDR3 bases are TGTGCCAGCAGTGAAGCGGGAGGCCAAGAGACCCAGTACTTC. Its protein product is CASSEAGGQETQYF.

The table lists this clone with a few counts. J is TRBJ1-5 and V is TRBV6-5; maybe TRBD1 (5 bases). Germline V gene data show CDR1 as MNHEY and CDR2 as SVGAGI. V was clipped by 8 bases and J by 2 bases, with 13 bases between them. The CDR3 extends over 14 amino acids. The CDR3, as DNA: TGTGCCAGCCGGCTCGGGGGTGGCAATCAGCCCCAGCATTTT. It is translated as CASRLGGGNQPQHF.

The chain combines TRBV28 with TRBJ1-3, with D tentatively TRBD1 (5 bases). In germline, CDR1 is MDHEN, CDR2 SYDVKM. The CDR3 consists of 20 residues. The V end lost 6 bases, the J end lost 3 bases, and 30 bases lay between the germline ends. DNA for the CDR3: TGTGCCAGCAGAGCCGCGGAGGGCATCCCTCTAGGGGAGAATGGAAACACCATATATTTT. It translates to CASRAAEGIPLGENGNTIYF.

In DNA, the CDR3 is TGTGCCAGCAGTACCACAATGGGCGGGAGTCGGTACTTC. This gives the protein CASSTTMGGSRYF. This rearrangement joins TRBV6-5 to TRBJ2-5; 7 bases are shared with TRBD2. Losses at the gene ends were 5 bases for V and 13 bases for J; bases not matched to a gene: 13. Germline CDR1 reads MNHEY; CDR2 reads SVGAGI. The length of the CDR3 is 13 residues.

This clone was seen more than once but under ten times. The same CDR3 can be traced to other DNA sequences in this sample. V and J are TRBV18 and TRBJ2-1; 7 bases match TRBD1. Trimming removed 4 bases from V and 5 bases from J; junction bases left unmatched: 2. Germline V CDR1 and CDR2: KGHSH, LQKENI. The CDR3 is 13 residues long. CDR3 loop: CASSRQGDNEQFF. CDR3 DNA: TGTGCCAGCTCACGCCAGGGGGACAATGAGCAGTTCTTC.

This clone occurred a few times. The chain carries TRBV7-9 and TRBJ2-7; D is undetermined. Trimming stripped 4 bases from V and 3 bases from J, with 7 bases between. Germline V gives CDR1 SEHNR, CDR2 FQNEAQ (reference sequence). The CDR3 totals 12 residues. The CDR3 spells CASSSVYYEQYF. CDR3 nucleotides: TGTGCCAGCAGCTCTGTTTACTACGAGCAGTACTTC.

The J gene is TRBJ1-5, the V gene TRBV7-9, with 7 bases lining up with TRBD1. The CDR3 totals 14 residues. The germline gives CDR1 SEHNR, CDR2 FQNEAQ (reference sequence). Losses at the gene ends were 6 bases for V and 5 bases for J; bases not matched to a gene: 7. As DNA, the CDR3 is TGTGCCAGCAGTTCAGGGGGAGGATATCAGCCCCAGCATTTT. Translating it yields CASSSGGGYQPQHF.

This clone was seen a few times. This chain uses TRBV9 with TRBJ1-4; D is possibly TRBD1 (6 bases). V was clipped by 4 bases and J by 5 bases, with 12 bases between them. CDR3 length: 14 amino acids. Germline V gene lookup returns CDR1 SGDLS and CDR2 YYNGEE. In nucleotides, the CDR3 is TGTGCCAGCAGCACCGGGACACCGAATGAAAAACTGTTTTTT. It codes for CASSTGTPNEKLFF.

This clone was seen a handful of times. The chain combines TRBV6-5 with TRBJ2-1, with D possibly being TRBD2 (5 bases). Germline V gene lookup returns CDR1 MNHEY and CDR2 SVGAGI. The CDR3 consists of 14 residues. V lost 6 bases, J lost 6 bases, and 15 bases lay in between. CDR3 loop: CASSASGEGNEQFF. CDR3 DNA sequence: TGTGCCAGCAGCGCCTCCGGGGAAGGCAATGAGCAGTTCTTC.

A few counts support this clone. The CDR3 DNA is TGCGCCAGCCAGGACAGCCTAAATCAGCCCCAGCATTTT. The encoded protein is CASQDSLNQPQHF. The J gene is TRBJ1-5, the V gene TRBV10-1; D is perhaps TRBD1 (6 bases). The CDR3 is 13 residues long. The V end lost 8 bases, the J end lost 4 bases, and 12 bases lay between the germline ends. In germline, CDR1 is WNHNN, CDR2 SYGVQD (reference sequence).